These 10 T cell receptor beta chains came from one sample sequenced in a study of T cell responses to AZD1222 COVID-19 vaccine. TCRdb's copy holds only in-frame clones and misses some; the assay was immunoSEQ multiplex PCR. The data contain roughly 30,000 clones, around three quarters of them singletons. Sequenced material: peripheral blood, taken 28 days after the second AZD1222 dose. The origin of the receptors is an adult who received the AZD1222 COVID-19 vaccine.

The gene calls are TRBV5-5 and TRBJ1-6, with D perhaps TRBD1 (6 bases). The V gene lost 1 base and the J gene lost 4 bases, with 12 bases spanning the gap. This CDR3 contains 16 residues. Germline CDR1 and CDR2: SGHKS and YYEKEE (reference sequence). The chain's CDR3 is CASSLRQGNYNSPLHF. The CDR3, as DNA: TGTGCCAGCAGCTTGAGGCAGGGGAATTATAATTCACCCCTCCACTTT.

DNA of the CDR3: TGTGCCAGCAGCCGCACTAGCGGGGGACCTAATGAGCAGTTCTTC. Translating it yields CASSRTSGGPNEQFF. This chain connects TRBV11-1 to TRBJ2-1, with TRBD2 matching over 11 bases. Trimming cost V 5 bases and J 7 bases; bases outside gene matches: 7. This CDR3 is 15 amino acids long. Germline V gene data show CDR1 as SGHAT and CDR2 as FQDESV (reference sequence).

This clone has more than one count but fewer than ten. The J gene is TRBJ1-1, the V gene TRBV30; no clear D gene. The germline V and J ends were trimmed by 2 bases and 5 bases, with 12 bases remaining between them. CDR3 size: 13 residues. Per the germline V gene, CDR1 is GTSNPN and CDR2 is SVGIG (reference sequence). The DNA for the CDR3 is TGTGCCTGGAGTCGGCAGTCTGAGACTGAAGCTTTCTTT. Its translation: CAWSRQSETEAFF.

The chain uses TRBV12-3 or TRBV12-4 and TRBJ2-1, with D maybe TRBD1 (6 bases). The V and J ends lost 5 bases and 6 bases respectively, with 11 bases between them. The CDR3 loop spans 13 amino acids. CDR3 DNA: TGTGCCAGCAGTACCTTGGACAGCAATGAGCAGTTCTTC. Protein: CASSTLDSNEQFF.

J is TRBJ1-5 and V is TRBV19; possibly TRBD1 for D (6 bases). With 1 base removed from V and 5 bases from J, the gap between germline ends came to 12 bases. The CDR3 totals 15 residues. The germline V gene has CDR1 LNHDA and CDR2 SQIVND (reference sequence). This CDR3 is CASSIGQVEHQPQHF. The CDR3 bases are TGTGCCAGTAGTATAGGACAGGTAGAACATCAGCCCCAGCATTTT. The variable domain in full, completed from reference TRBV19 and TRBJ1-5, reads DGGITQSPKYLFRKEGQNVTLSCEQNLNHDAMYWYRQDPGQGLRLIYYSQIVNDFQKGDIAEGYSVSREKKESFPLTVTSAQKNPTAFYLCASSIGQVEHQPQHFGDGTRLSIL.

The CDR3 bases are TGCGCCAGCAGCAGGGACTACTATGGCTACACCTTC. Translation: CASSRDYYGYTF. V usage is TRBV5-1 and J usage is TRBJ1-2, with a weak D call TRBD1 (5 bases). Germline CDR1 is SGHRS and CDR2 is YFSETQ. V lost 4 bases and J 3 bases, leaving 7 bases between the germline ends. The CDR3 sequence is 12 residues long.

This chain joins TRBV4-1 and TRBJ2-3, with 8 bases matching TRBD2. The germline gives CDR1 MGHRA, CDR2 YSYEKL. The CDR3 is 20 amino acids. Unmatched junction bases numbered 14, after V lost 0 bases and J lost 0 bases. CDR3 sequence: CASSQDRLAGLITSTDTQYF. Here the CDR3 DNA reads TGCGCCAGCAGCCAAGATCGGCTAGCGGGCCTCATTACTAGCACAGATACGCAGTATTTT.

V usage is TRBV7-3 and J usage is TRBJ2-1; weak D call: TRBD2 (5 bases). Germline V gene data show CDR1 as SGHTA and CDR2 as FQGTGA. The CDR3 length is 13 residues. The germline V and J ends were trimmed by 2 bases and 9 bases, with 11 bases remaining between them. This CDR3 is CASSLAGPLEQFF. The CDR3 DNA follows: TGTGCCAGCAGCTTAGCGGGTCCCCTTGAGCAGTTCTTC.

The CDR3 DNA reads as TGCGCCAGCAGCTTGGTCGGGGGGAACACTGAAGCTTTCTTT. Its translation: CASSLVGGNTEAFF. This chain uses TRBV5-1 with TRBJ1-1; possibly TRBD1 for D (5 bases). Germline assignment: CDR1 SGHRS and CDR2 YFSETQ. CDR3 length: 14 amino acids. V was clipped by 0 bases and J by 1 base, with 7 bases between them.

The rearrangement uses TRBV2 and TRBJ1-5, with D hard to call. The CDR3 length is 15 residues. Germline values: CDR1 SNHLY, CDR2 FYNNEI. V was trimmed by 5 bases and J by 5 bases, leaving 16 bases between them. CDR3: CASSLRHNRDQPQHF. The CDR3 region has the DNA TGTGCCAGCAGTCTTCGACACAATCGGGATCAGCCCCAGCATTTT.